Included here is one TCR beta chain sequence, with context. Its antigen is as yet unknown. The data were taken from a study of T cells expressing NK-cell markers. General study findings and limits: About six of the donors carried dominant NKG2C+ clonotypes that took up about 1.0-7.0% of their CD8+ T cells. Four donors showed these clonotypes also leading the CD3+CD56-NKG2C+ fraction.

Each CDR3 protein gets one entry in TCRdb, which reprocessed the 5' RACE reads and gives no DNA. The table lists 400,000 to 450,000 distinct CDR3 sequences, with 7.3% in the top ten. The TCR sequence derives from a woman aged 18 to 75 in good health. Sequenced sample: blood T cells: a sorted CD56 or NKG2C T cell subset, CD4+ or CD8+ T cells, or bulk PBMC T cells (not recorded which).

CDR3 amino acids: CASSVLDSLRNEQFF. The chain combines TRBV9 with TRBJ2-1; TCRdb names TRBD1, which stays unverified in the absence of DNA. The CDR3 runs to 15 residues. Looked up from germline, CDR1 is SGDLS and CDR2 is YYNGEE.